This T cell receptor (beta chain) is from a study of Graves' ophthalmopathy and Graves' hyperthyroidism. Study at large: Peripheral blood was gathered at the point of initial diagnosis, before any treatment started.

Study conclusions and caveats: Ophthalmopathy was separated from stable hyperthyroidism by a 13-signature model with roughly 91% sensitivity and over 75% specificity. Its predictions of ophthalmopathy progression gave the model 65% to 71% sensitivity and about 78% specificity.

Germline loops: CDR1 SQVTM, CDR2 ANQGSEA. The length of the CDR3 is 15 residues. After removal of 1 base from V and 8 bases from J, the junction contained 11 bases not matched to a gene. As for this clonotype: The antigen remains undetermined.

The study amplified TCR beta CDR3 regions using RNA transcripts. Investigators did first-round RT-PCR with HTBI primers, then second-round multiplex PCR. TCRdb passed the multiplex PCR reads through MiXCR, listing each CDR3 protein once. Here the sample spans 240,000 or so distinct CDR3 sequences, around 45% being singletons. Diagnostic conclusions were grounded in clinical symptoms, serum thyroxine, TRAb, thyroid ultrasound and orbital computed tomography. V and J are TRBV29-1 and TRBJ1-2; the match to TRBD1 covers 9 bases. Sequenced sample: peripheral blood. The TCR comes from an adult man with Graves' ophthalmopathy. The CDR3 DNA reads as TGCAGCGTTGAAGGGACAGGGGCAGGGATCAACGGCTACACCTTC. It specifies CSVEGTGAGINGYTF.